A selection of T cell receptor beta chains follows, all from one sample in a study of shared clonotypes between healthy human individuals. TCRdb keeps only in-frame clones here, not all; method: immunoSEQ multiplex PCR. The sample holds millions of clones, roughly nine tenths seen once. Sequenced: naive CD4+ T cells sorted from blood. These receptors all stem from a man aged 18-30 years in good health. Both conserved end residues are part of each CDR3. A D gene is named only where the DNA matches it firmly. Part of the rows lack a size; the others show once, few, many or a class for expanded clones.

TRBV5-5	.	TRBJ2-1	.	TGTGCCAGCATCGAGGACTATGGGTCTTACAATGAGCAGTTCTTC	CASIEDYGSYNEQFF
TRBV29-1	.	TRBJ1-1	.	TGCAGCGTGGACCGGGGGAACACTGAAGCTTTCTTT	CSVDRGNTEAFF
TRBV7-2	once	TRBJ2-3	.	TGTGCCAGCAGCTTAGACCCAGCGGCGAGCACAGATACGCAGTATTTT	CASSLDPAASTDTQYF
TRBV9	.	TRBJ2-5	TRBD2	TGTGCCAGCAGTAGGGAAGCCCTAGCGGGGGAGACCCAGTACTTC	CASSREALAGETQYF
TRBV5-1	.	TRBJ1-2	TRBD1	TGCGCCAGCAGCCCGGCCGGGACAGGCTACTATGGCTACACCTTC	CASSPAGTGYYGYTF
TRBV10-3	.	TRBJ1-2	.	TGTGCCATCAGTGAGCCGACAGACCATGGCTACACCTTC	CAISEPTDHGYTF
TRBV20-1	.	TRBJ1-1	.	TGCAGTGCAGCCGGGGGGACTGAAGCTTTCTTT	CSAAGGTEAFF
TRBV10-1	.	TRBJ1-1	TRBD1	TGCGCCAGCAGTGCCAATGACAGGGACACTGAAGCTTTCTTT	CASSANDRDTEAFF
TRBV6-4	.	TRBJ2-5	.	TGTGCCAGCAGTGACAAAGACACCTCAATAAGAGAGACCCAGTACTTC	CASSDKDTSIRETQYF
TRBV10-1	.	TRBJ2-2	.	TGCGCCAGCACAGGGACCGCGAACACCGGGGAGCTGTTTTTT	CASTGTANTGELFF
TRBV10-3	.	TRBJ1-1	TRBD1	TGTGCCATCAGTGAGCCTTGGGACAGTGGCGCTTTCTTT	CAISEPWDSGAFF
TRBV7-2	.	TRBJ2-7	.	TGTGCCAGCAGCAGGGAACAGGGAGTCGCCTACGAGCAGTACTTC	CASSREQGVAYEQYF
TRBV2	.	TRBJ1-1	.	TGTGCCAGCAGGGGAGACAGCAAGAACACTGAAGCTTTCTTT	CASRGDSKNTEAFF
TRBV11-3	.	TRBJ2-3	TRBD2	TGTGCCAGCAGCGCGGGACTAGCGACCAGCACAGATACGCAGTATTTT	CASSAGLATSTDTQYF
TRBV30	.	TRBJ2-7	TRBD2	TGTACCTGGGCTAGCGGGAGGGCTCGCGAGCAGTACTTC	CTWASGRAREQYF
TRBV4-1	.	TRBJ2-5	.	TGCGCCAGCAGCCAAGCCCTGCGGGAGACCCAGTACTTC	CASSQALRETQYF
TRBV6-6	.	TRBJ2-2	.	TGTGCCAGCAGGATGAGGGCTAGCGTAACCGGGGAGCTGTTTTTT	CASRMRASVTGELFF
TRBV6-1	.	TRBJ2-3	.	TGTGCCAGCAGGCCGGGACCCGTGTCGTCAGATACGCAGTATTTT	CASRPGPVSSDTQYF
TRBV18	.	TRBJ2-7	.	TGTGCCAGCTCCGCGACAGGAAGCTCCTACGAGCAGTACTTC	CASSATGSSYEQYF
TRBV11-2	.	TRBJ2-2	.	TGTGCCAGCAGCTTAGGACAGACCAACACCGGGGAGCTGTTTTTT	CASSLGQTNTGELFF
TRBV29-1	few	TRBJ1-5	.	TGCAGCGTTTATTACGGGGTCGGGCAGCCCCAGCATTTT	CSVYYGVGQPQHF
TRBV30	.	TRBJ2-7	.	TGTGCCTGGAGTAGGAGCCCCCGAAGTGAGCAGTACTTC	CAWSRSPRSEQYF
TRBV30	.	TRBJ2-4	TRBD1	TGTGCCTGGACGGGCAGGGGGCGCGGAGCCAAAAACATTCAGTACTTC	CAWTGRGRGAKNIQYF
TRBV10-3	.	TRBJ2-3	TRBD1	TGTGCCACGCAGGGGGTAACAGATACGCAGTATTTT	CATQGVTDTQYF
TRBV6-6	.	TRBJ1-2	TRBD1	TGTGCCAGCAGTTACCCGAAGGACAGGATTAACTATGGCTACACCTTC	CASSYPKDRINYGYTF
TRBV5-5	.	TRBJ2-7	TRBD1	TGTGCCAGCAGCTTGGCCTGGGGACAGGTCTTCTACGAGCAGTACTTC	CASSLAWGQVFYEQYF
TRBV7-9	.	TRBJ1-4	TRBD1	TGTGCCAGCAGCTTAAGGCAGGGGGGCGAAAAACTGTTTTTT	CASSLRQGGEKLFF
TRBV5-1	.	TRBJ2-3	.	TGCGCCAGCAGCTTGGCTAGCGTTGGGACAGATACGCAGTATTTT	CASSLASVGTDTQYF
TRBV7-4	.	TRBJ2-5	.	TGTGCCAGCAGCTTGATGTGCGAGCGGTTGCGGGGAGAGACCCAGTACTTC	CASSLMCERLRGETQYF
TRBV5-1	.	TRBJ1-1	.	TGCGCCAGCAGCTTGAGTTCAGGGGACACTGAAGCTTTCTTT	CASSLSSGDTEAFF
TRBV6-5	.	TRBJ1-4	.	TGTGCCAGCAGGGTGCGACTTGGGGCTAATGAAAAACTGTTTTTT	CASRVRLGANEKLFF
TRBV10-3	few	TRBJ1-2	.	TGTGCCATCAGTGACAGGGCGGAGGATGGCTACACCTTC	CAISDRAEDGYTF
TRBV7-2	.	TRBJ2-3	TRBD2	TGTGCCAGCAGCTTTATAGCGGGGGCTACAGATACGCAGTATTTT	CASSFIAGATDTQYF
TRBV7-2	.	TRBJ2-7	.	TGTGCCAGCAGCCCAGCGGTCCTCTACGAGCAGTACTTC	CASSPAVLYEQYF
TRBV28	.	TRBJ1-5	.	TGTGCCAGCACCGCAGGGACGGGCAGGCGGCCCCAGCATTTT	CASTAGTGRRPQHF
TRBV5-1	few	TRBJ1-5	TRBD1	TGCGCCAGCAGCTTACAAGGACAGGGCCAGCCCCAGCATTTT	CASSLQGQGQPQHF
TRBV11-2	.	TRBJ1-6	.	TGTGCCAGCAGCTTGCGCCAAATAGATTCACCCCTCCACTTT	CASSLRQIDSPLHF
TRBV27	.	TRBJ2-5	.	TGTGCCAGCGGATCTTTACTCCAAGAGACCCAGTACTTC	CASGSLLQETQYF
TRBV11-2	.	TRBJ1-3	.	TGTGCCAGCAGCTTTGGGACAACCTCTGGAAACACCATATATTTT	CASSFGTTSGNTIYF
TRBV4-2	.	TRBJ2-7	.	TGTGCCAGCAGCCAAGCGCAGGGGTCCTCCTACGAGCAGTACTTC	CASSQAQGSSYEQYF
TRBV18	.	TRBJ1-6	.	TGTGCCAGCTCACCTTTGGGTCTAGCCGGACCGCATTCACCCCTCCACTTT	CASSPLGLAGPHSPLHF
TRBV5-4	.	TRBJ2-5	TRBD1	TGTGCCAGCAGCTCCCGGGACAGGGTAGAGACCCAGTACTTC	CASSSRDRVETQYF
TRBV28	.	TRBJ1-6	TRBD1	TGTGCCAGTTCCCCGACAGGGGGAAATAATTCACCCCTCCACTTT	CASSPTGGNNSPLHF
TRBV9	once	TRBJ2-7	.	TGTGCCAGCAGCGTAGAGCCGGGGAACTACGAGCAGTACTTC	CASSVEPGNYEQYF
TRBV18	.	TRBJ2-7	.	TGTGCCAGCTCACCACCGGCCTCGGGGACGTACGAGCAGTACTTC	CASSPPASGTYEQYF
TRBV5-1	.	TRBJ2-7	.	TGCGCCAGCAGCTTGGGCACACCCTCCTACGAGCAGTACTTC	CASSLGTPSYEQYF
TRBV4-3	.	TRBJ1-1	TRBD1	TGCGCCAGCAGCCAGGGCCGGACAGGGAACACTGAAGCTTTCTTT	CASSQGRTGNTEAFF
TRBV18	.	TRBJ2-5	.	TGTGCCAGCTCACCAACCTCAGGGACGTACCAAGAGACCCAGTACTTC	CASSPTSGTYQETQYF
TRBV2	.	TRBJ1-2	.	TGTGCCAGCGGGGCAGGGTTTGGAGTGGCGTATGGCTACACCTTC	CASGAGFGVAYGYTF
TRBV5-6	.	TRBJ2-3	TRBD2	TGTGCCAGCAGCTTAATAGCGGGGAGTGGCACAGATACGCAGTATTTT	CASSLIAGSGTDTQYF
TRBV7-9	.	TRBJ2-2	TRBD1	TGTGCCAGCAGCCCCAGACAGGGATCCAACACCGGGGAGCTGTTTTTT	CASSPRQGSNTGELFF
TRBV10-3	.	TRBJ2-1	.	TGTGCCATCAGTGACCTATTAACGGGAGCCATGGATGAGCAGTTCTTC	CAISDLLTGAMDEQFF